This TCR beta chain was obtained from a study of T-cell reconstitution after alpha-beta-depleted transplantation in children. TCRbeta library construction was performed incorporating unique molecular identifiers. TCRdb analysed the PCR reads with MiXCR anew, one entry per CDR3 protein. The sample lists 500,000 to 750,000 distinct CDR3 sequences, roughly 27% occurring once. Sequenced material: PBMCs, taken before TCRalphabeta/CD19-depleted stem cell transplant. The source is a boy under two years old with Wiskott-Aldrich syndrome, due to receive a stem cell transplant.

The CDR3 here is CASSFPVPGGLETQYF. The DNA of the CDR3 is TGTGCCAGCAGCTTCCCCGTGCCGGGAGGGCTGGAGACCCAGTACTTC. The chain recombines TRBV5-4 with TRBJ2-5, with TRBD2 matching 8 bases. This CDR3 has 16 amino acids. V lost 2 bases to trimming and J lost 5 bases; unmatched junction nucleotides: 11. Per germline, CDR1 SGHNT and CDR2 YYREEE (reference sequence).